This TCR beta chain was identified during a study of blood T cell repertoires in COVID-19. Within 2 weeks of study entry, exposed participants had contacted a PCR-confirmed or clinician-diagnosed COVID-19 case. Here immunoSEQ multiplex PCR was the method, and the copy in TCRdb shows in-frame clones only, minus some. The sample comprises some 320,000 clones, 90% of which are singletons, and roughly 3.6% rests with the top ten. The CDR3 consists of 14 residues. V was cut by 3 bases and J by 3 bases, with 11 bases left in between. From germline, CDR1 is SEHNR and CDR2 FQNEAQ (reference sequence). Material: PBMCs or T cells enriched from blood (not recorded which). The chain recombines TRBV7-9 with TRBJ2-5; the D gene is possibly TRBD1 (6 bases). This clonotype was sampled from a woman in her twenties or thirties who had been exposed to COVID-19. CDR3 loop: CASSFSDRKETQYF. Here the CDR3 DNA reads TGTGCCAGCAGCTTTAGCGACAGGAAAGAGACCCAGTACTTC.